Here is one T cell receptor (beta chain) with its context. This entry is derived from a study of shared clonotypes between healthy human individuals. Study-level information: In total, the donors were a couple of women and a few men aged 18 to 49.

The data were produced by immunoSEQ multiplex PCR, yet TCRdb's version contains in-frame clones alone and is incomplete. The sample has fewer than 400,000 clones; about 74% are singletons. Germline CDR1 and CDR2: GTSNPN and SVGIG (reference sequence). The CDR3 contains 14 residues. Trimming removed 7 bases from V and 0 bases from J, with 13 bases in between. The chain employs TRBV30 and TRBJ2-1; D remains unclear. This clonotype originated in a man aged 25 to 40 in good health. Sequencing used memory CD4+ T cells sorted from blood. Subset described: CD45RA-negative fraction. The chain's CDR3 is CASTRPSSYNEQFF. The CDR3 DNA reads as TGTGCCTCCACACGCCCGAGCTCCTACAATGAGCAGTTCTTC.